These 18 T cell receptor beta chains were all obtained from the same sample, sequenced in a study of Ad26.COV2.S vaccination and SARS-CoV-2 variants (dated by TCRdb to the early 2020s). The method was the immunoSEQ multiplex PCR assay. This is the immuneACCESS table as TCRdb keeps it, with only in-frame sequences that have V and J called. A part of the clones is gone; compared with another copy, unresolved V genes explain less than half, and the rest is unexplained. Recorded for this sample are about 400,000 clones; around 92% of them occurred a single time. Of the sample, 1.5% to 2% is held by the ten largest clones. This specimen's treatment or condition label, interpreted: roughly 19 received Ad26.COV2.S at low or high dose, single or two shots; about five received placebo; per-sample allocation not given. Repertoires of vaccine and placebo recipients were sequenced from samples taken on day 63 after the first injection.

The material sequenced was peripheral blood, taken in a trial of Ad26.COV2.S vaccine versus placebo. The receptors derive from a person between 18 and 59 years old who received the Ad26.COV2.S COVID-19 vaccine or a placebo.

The chain has TRBV6-6 and TRBJ1-6; tentatively, D is TRBD1 (6 bases). Deletions cut 6 bases from V and 7 bases from J, with 13 bases between. The CDR3 is 14 amino acids. Germline V CDR1 and CDR2: MNHNY, SVGAGI (reference sequence). This CDR3 reads CASSQQGPNSPLHF. CDR3 bases: TGTGCCAGCAGCCAACAGGGACCCAATTCACCCCTCCACTTT.

The CDR3 DNA reads TGTGCCAGCAGTATGGACAGGGGCCTAGGGCAGTACTTC. Amino acid sequence: CASSMDRGLGQYF. The chain is built from TRBV6-5 and TRBJ2-7, with 9 bases aligning to TRBD1. The CDR3 sequence is 13 residues long. In germline, CDR1 is MNHEY, CDR2 SVGAGI. Trimming at V came to 5 bases and at J to 9 bases, leaving 8 bases not matched to a gene.

This chain connects TRBV10-3 to TRBJ1-1; 7 nucleotides agree with TRBD1. Germline values: CDR1 ENHRY, CDR2 SYGVKD. With V trimmed by 2 bases and J by 1 base, 4 bases remained unmatched. The CDR3 extends over 15 amino acids. CDR3 loop: CAISETTGTNTEAFF. The CDR3 DNA sequence: TGTGCCATCAGTGAGACGACAGGGACGAACACTGAAGCTTTCTTT.

The chain joins TRBV5-1 to TRBJ1-4; D might be TRBD1 (5 bases). CDR1 is SGHRS and CDR2 is YFSETQ in the germline V gene. The germline V and J ends were trimmed by 0 bases and 6 bases, with 12 bases remaining between them. The CDR3 runs 15 residues. CDR3 protein: CASSLGWGEDEKLFF. The DNA for the CDR3 is TGCGCCAGCAGCTTGGGGTGGGGGGAAGATGAAAAACTGTTTTTT.

This sequence joins TRBV6-1 and TRBJ1-2, with 8 positions matching TRBD1. CDR1 is MNHNS, CDR2 SASEGT, per germline. J gave up 0 bases and V 1 base, and 7 bases lay outside the gene matches. The CDR3 contains 17 residues. CDR3 sequence (DNA): TGTGCCAGCAGTGAAGTGGACAGGGAAAATCCTAACTATGGCTACACCTTC. This translates into CASSEVDRENPNYGYTF.

Notes on this clone: Germline is not matched at one junction end, which may reflect a read error. The chain recombines TRBV7-7 with TRBJ2-2; tentative D call: TRBD2 (6 bases). The germline V gene has CDR1 SSHAT and CDR2 FNYEAQ (reference sequence). The CDR3 has 16 amino acids. In DNA, the CDR3 is TGTGCTAGCAGCTTAGAGGCGGGGATGGTGACCGGGGAGCTGTTTTTT. Translated: CASSLEAGMVTGELFF.

The rearrangement uses TRBV10-1 and TRBJ1-1, with 7 positions matching TRBD1. The V gene end was trimmed by 7 bases and the J gene end by 3 bases; junction bases not matched to a gene: 8. Germline CDR1 is WNHNN and CDR2 is SYGVQD (reference sequence). The CDR3 extends over 14 amino acids. The CDR3 is CASKKGAFDTEAFF. CDR3 coding DNA: TGCGCCAGCAAGAAGGGGGCTTTTGACACTGAAGCTTTCTTT.

The rearrangement uses TRBV4-3 and TRBJ2-5; 9 positions match TRBD1. Germline V gene data show CDR1 as LGHNA and CDR2 as YSLEER. With 1 base clipped from V and 3 bases from J, the junction kept 3 bases outside the gene matches. This CDR3 spans 15 amino acids. The CDR3 DNA reads as TGCGCCAGCAGCCAAGGGGGGACAGGGAAAGAGACCCAGTACTTC. Encoded protein: CASSQGGTGKETQYF.

The chain couples TRBV6-2 or TRBV6-3 to TRBJ2-7; D is ambiguous. In germline, CDR1 is MNHEY, CDR2 SVGEGT. The CDR3 consists of 15 residues. The V end lost 0 bases, the J end lost 0 bases, and 9 bases lay between the germline ends. The chain's CDR3 is CASSYSLQSSYEQYF. The CDR3 coding sequence is TGTGCCAGCAGTTACTCTCTCCAAAGCTCCTACGAGCAGTACTTC.

The chain couples TRBV28 to TRBJ1-1; tentative D call: TRBD1 (6 bases). This CDR3 comprises 16 residues. Germline-derived CDR1 and CDR2 are MDHEN and SYDVKM. Trimming cost V 3 bases and J 1 base, with 15 bases left between them. As DNA, the CDR3 is TGTGCCAGCAGTTTGAGTCTAGGGACACCGAACACTGAAGCTTTCTTT. Its protein is CASSLSLGTPNTEAFF.

In this sample, this clone turned up once. The J gene is TRBJ1-6, the V gene TRBV6-4; D call uncertain. The CDR3 runs 15 residues. The V end lost 0 bases, the J end lost 6 bases, and 9 bases lay between the germline ends. The germline V gene has CDR1 MRHNA and CDR2 SNTAGT. CDR3: CASSDSGSINSPLHF. DNA of the CDR3: TGTGCCAGCAGTGACTCCGGCAGTATTAATTCACCCCTCCACTTT.

The chain uses TRBV5-4 and TRBJ1-6; 8 bases agree with TRBD1. Germline V gene lookup returns CDR1 SGHNT and CDR2 YYREEE (reference sequence). The CDR3 consists of 14 residues. J lost 6 bases, V lost 7 bases, and 6 bases had no gene match. The CDR3 DNA is TGTGCCAGCGGCCGGGACAGGCTTAATTCACCCCTCCACTTT. This translates into CASGRDRLNSPLHF.

The rearrangement links TRBV6-5 to TRBJ2-7; the match to TRBD1 covers 8 bases. Trimming removed 7 bases from V and 3 bases from J; junction bases left unmatched: 5. The V gene's germline CDR1 is MNHEY and CDR2 SVGAGI. The CDR3 is made up of 13 amino acids. CDR3 coding DNA: TGTGCCAGCAACGGCAGGGGGCTCTACGAGCAGTACTTC. Its translation is CASNGRGLYEQYF.

The chain uses TRBV10-2 and TRBJ2-3, with 11 bases identical to TRBD1. Unmatched junction bases numbered 8, after V lost 6 bases and J lost 6 bases. Germline V gives CDR1 WSHSY, CDR2 SAAADI. CDR3 length: 15 amino acids. CDR3 sequence (DNA): TGCGCCAGCAGACGAACGAGGACAGGGGGCGATACGCAGTATTTT. Translation gives CASRRTRTGGDTQYF.

The rearrangement links TRBV5-1 to TRBJ1-2, with 8 bases fitting TRBD1. The CDR3 runs to 13 residues. Germline V gene sequence: CDR1 SGHRS, CDR2 YFSETQ. V lost 4 bases and J lost 8; bases outside the gene matches: 7. In DNA form, the CDR3 reads TGCGCCAGCAGCGCCGGACAGGGCGGGGGCTACACCTTC. It encodes CASSAGQGGGYTF.

The chain combines TRBV7-9 with TRBJ2-5, with TRBD1 matching over 7 bases. V lost 5 bases to trimming and J lost 5 bases; unmatched junction nucleotides: 14. CDR1 and CDR2 (germline): SEHNR, FQNEAQ (reference sequence). The CDR3 has 16 residues. The DNA of the CDR3 is TGTGCCAGCAGCCGTTTATTTATAGGGGGCGGGGAGACCCAGTACTTC. This gives the protein CASSRLFIGGGETQYF.

V is TRBV1 and J is TRBJ1-1; no DNA check was done on the table's D call, TRBD1. TRBV1 is an annotated pseudogene. The CDR3 covers 16 residues. In DNA form, the CDR3 reads TGCACCAGCAGCCAACGGGACAGGGGTGATATTACTGAAGCTTTCTTT. It specifies CTSSQRDRGDITEAFF.

This clone was recorded once. This chain connects TRBV10-3 to TRBJ1-3, with unresolved D. With 6 bases removed from V and 4 bases from J, the gap between germline ends came to 1 base. The germline V gene has CDR1 ENHRY and CDR2 SYGVKD. The CDR3 length is 10 residues. CDR3 sequence (DNA): TGTGCCATCAGCGGAAACACCATATATTTT. Translating it yields CAISGNTIYF.